This TCR beta chain was recovered during a study of blood T cell repertoires in COVID-19. As for the study in general: PBMCs, B-cell-depleted T cells, or T cells were the source of the cDNA or gDNA that made up the material.

Germline CDR1 and CDR2: GTSNPN and SVGIG (reference sequence). The V segment lost 3 bases and the J segment 4 bases; nucleotides outside the gene matches: 18. The CDR3 has 19 residues. Data came from immunoSEQ multiplex PCR; TCRdb stores just in-frame clones and leaves some out. This table has 140,000 or so clones, roughly four fifths appearing once. Participants' own reports of clinical history determined their cohort assignment. This TCR was sampled from a woman aged 18-29 years who had been exposed to COVID-19. The source material was PBMCs or T cells enriched from blood (not recorded which). The chain joins TRBV30 to TRBJ1-6; 7 nucleotides match TRBD1. In DNA, the CDR3 is TGTGCCTGGAGAGCTCGAGGGGGCCGACGAAGAACTTATAATTCACCCCTCCACTTT. It codes for CAWRARGGRRRTYNSPLHF.